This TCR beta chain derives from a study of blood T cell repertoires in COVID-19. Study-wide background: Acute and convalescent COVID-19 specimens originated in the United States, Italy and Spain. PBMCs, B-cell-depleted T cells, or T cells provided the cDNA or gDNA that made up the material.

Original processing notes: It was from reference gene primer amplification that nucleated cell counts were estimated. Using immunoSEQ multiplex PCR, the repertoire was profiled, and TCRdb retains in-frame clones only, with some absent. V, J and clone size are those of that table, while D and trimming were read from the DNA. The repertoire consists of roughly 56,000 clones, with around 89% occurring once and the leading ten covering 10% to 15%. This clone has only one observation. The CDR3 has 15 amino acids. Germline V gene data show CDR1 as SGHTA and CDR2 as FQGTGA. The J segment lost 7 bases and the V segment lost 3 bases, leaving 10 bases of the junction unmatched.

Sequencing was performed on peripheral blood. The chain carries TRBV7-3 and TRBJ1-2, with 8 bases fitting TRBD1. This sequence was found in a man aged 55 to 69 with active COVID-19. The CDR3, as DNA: TGTGCCAGCAGCTTGGACAGGGCGCTTACCGGTGGCTACACCTTC. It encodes CASSLDRALTGGYTF.